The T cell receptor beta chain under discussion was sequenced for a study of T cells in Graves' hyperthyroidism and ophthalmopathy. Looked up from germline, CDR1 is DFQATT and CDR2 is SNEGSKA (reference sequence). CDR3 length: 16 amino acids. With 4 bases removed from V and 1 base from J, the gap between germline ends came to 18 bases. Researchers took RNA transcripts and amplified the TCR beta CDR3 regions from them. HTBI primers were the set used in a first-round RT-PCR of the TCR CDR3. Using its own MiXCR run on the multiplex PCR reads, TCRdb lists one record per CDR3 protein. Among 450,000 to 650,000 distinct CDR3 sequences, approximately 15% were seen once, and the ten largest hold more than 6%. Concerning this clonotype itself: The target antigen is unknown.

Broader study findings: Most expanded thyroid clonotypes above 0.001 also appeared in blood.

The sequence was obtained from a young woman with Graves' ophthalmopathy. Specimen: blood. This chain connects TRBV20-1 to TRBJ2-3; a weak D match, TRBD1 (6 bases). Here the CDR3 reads CSATTLQGMGTDTQYF. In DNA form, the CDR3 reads TGCAGTGCTACCACTCTACAGGGAATGGGCACAGATACGCAGTATTTT.